A selection of T cell receptor beta chains follows, all from one sample in a study of response to subunit inactivated influenza vaccine. One entry per CDR3 protein, called by TCRdb with MiXCR from the RT-PCR reads. This table has approximately 700,000 distinct CDR3 sequences, approximately 13% appearing once. Here the sequenced sample was PBMCs from blood, taken around 15 days before vaccination. These TCRs come from a man aged 50 or older who received an inactivated influenza vaccine. CDR3s include the opening cysteine and the closing phenylalanine or tryptophan. The order of the fields is CDR3 DNA, CDR3 protein, J gene, clone size, D gene, V gene. D genes are given only for firm matches. The size of a clone is reported for some rows only, either as once, few or many, or as a class for expanded clones.

TGTGCCAGCGATGAGGGACAGGGCTACGAGCAGTACTTC CASDEGQGYEQYF TRBJ2-7 - TRBD1 TRBV28
TGCAGTGCGGGACTAGCGGAGAACACAGATACGCAGTATTTT CSAGLAENTDTQYF TRBJ2-3 - TRBD2 TRBV20-1
TGTGCCAGCAGCCAAGACGGCGGAGTCAGGGAGCAGTTCTTC CASSQDGGVREQFF TRBJ2-1 few - TRBV3-1
TGTGCCAGCAGCTTAGATACTAGCGCAGATACGCAGTATTTT CASSLDTSADTQYF TRBJ2-3 many TRBD2 TRBV7-9
TGTGCCAGCACAGAAGATGGCAATCAGCCCCAGCATTTT CASTEDGNQPQHF TRBJ1-5 few - TRBV6-6
TGTGCCAGCAGTCGCTTCTACAATGAGCAGTTCTTC CASSRFYNEQFF TRBJ2-1 few - TRBV12-3/TRBV12-4
TGCGCCAGCAGTCGGGTAGCGCCGACGAACACCGGGGAGCTGTTTTTT CASSRVAPTNTGELFF TRBJ2-2 - - TRBV23-1
TGTGCCACCAGTGATTTGAGCCAGGGGTCCGGGGAGCTGTTTTTT CATSDLSQGSGELFF TRBJ2-2 many - TRBV24-1
TGTGCCAGCAGCGGGGGGGGCACCACTCCTTTTGAGCAGTACTTC CASSGGGTTPFEQYF TRBJ2-7 - - TRBV5-4
TGCAGTGCTGGGGACCGCATGGGAGGCACCGGGGAGCTGTTTTTT CSAGDRMGGTGELFF TRBJ2-2 many - TRBV20-1
TGTGCCAGCAGCCAGAGGGACAGGGGTGACGGCTACACCTTC CASSQRDRGDGYTF TRBJ1-2 - TRBD1 TRBV3-1
TGTGCCAGCAGCTTAGGGACAGGGAGTGGTAGCAATCAGCCCCAGCATTTT CASSLGTGSGSNQPQHF TRBJ1-5 - TRBD1 TRBV7-2
TGCAGTGCCCACTCACCTAGCGGGGGGGAATTAACCCAGTACTTC CSAHSPSGGELTQYF TRBJ2-5 many TRBD2 TRBV20-1
TGTGCCAGCACCCCCAGGACGGTGCAAGAGACCCAGTACTTC CASTPRTVQETQYF TRBJ2-5 few - TRBV12-3/TRBV12-4
TGTGCCAGCAGTTTTGGATCGGGCGGCGAGCAGTACTTC CASSFGSGGEQYF TRBJ2-7 - - TRBV12-3/TRBV12-4
TGCGCCAGCAGTGAGTCGATCGGGGGAACGAGCTCCTACAATGAGCAGTTCTTC CASSESIGGTSSYNEQFF TRBJ2-1 - - TRBV10-1
TGTGCCAGCAGTGCCGGGACTGGAACCCCCCTTGGCTACACCTTC CASSAGTGTPLGYTF TRBJ1-2 - - TRBV2
TGCAGCGTTGTGTTGACAGGGTTTGACTATGGCTACACCTTC CSVVLTGFDYGYTF TRBJ1-2 many TRBD1 TRBV29-1
TGTGCCAGCCCCGGGCGGGAACTCACAGATACGCAGTATTTT CASPGRELTDTQYF TRBJ2-3 few - TRBV12-3/TRBV12-4
TGTGCCAGCAGTTTACACTTGGGCAGGGGCACAGAGACCCAGTACTTC CASSLHLGRGTETQYF TRBJ2-5 - - TRBV28
TGTGCCAGCAGCCATAATCTTGTGTGGTCAGGGAGTTTCTATGGCTACACCTTC CASSHNLVWSGSFYGYTF TRBJ1-2 few - TRBV6-1
TGTGCCAGCAGACTGGAACAGAGGGTCAATGAGCAGTTCTTC CASRLEQRVNEQFF TRBJ2-1 few - TRBV2
TGTGCCAGCAGCCAAGTTAAAGTGGTTGCGGGGGACCCAGTCCCCTATCTCACCGGGGAGCTGTTTTTT CASSQVKVVAGDPVPYLTGELFF TRBJ2-2 few TRBD2 TRBV4-2